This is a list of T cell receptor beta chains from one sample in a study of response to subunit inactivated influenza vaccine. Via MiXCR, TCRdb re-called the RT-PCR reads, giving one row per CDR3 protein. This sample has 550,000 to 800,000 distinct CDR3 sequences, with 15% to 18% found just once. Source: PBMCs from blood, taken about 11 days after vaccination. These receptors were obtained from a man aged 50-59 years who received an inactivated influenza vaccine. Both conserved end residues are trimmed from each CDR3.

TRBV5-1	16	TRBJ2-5	ASSSGTSGKYAQETQY
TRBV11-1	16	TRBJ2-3	ASSLVPWGYGRTDTQY
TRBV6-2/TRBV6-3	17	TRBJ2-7	ASSLTLSTSGRNSYEQY
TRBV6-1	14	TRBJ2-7	ASSPNLSGGSYEQY
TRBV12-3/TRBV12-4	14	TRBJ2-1	ASAIEGPPKFNGQF
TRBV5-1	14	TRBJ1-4	ASSPRGEGWGEKLF
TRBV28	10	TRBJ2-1	ASRELNNEQF
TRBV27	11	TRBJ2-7	ASRSVSSYEQY
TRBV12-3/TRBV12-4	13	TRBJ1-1	ASSTGPGVNTEAF
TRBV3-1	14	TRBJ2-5	ASSLLGLAGEETQY
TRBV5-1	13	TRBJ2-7	ASSQGTSGLYEQY
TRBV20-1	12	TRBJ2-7	SAAAGGRAYEQY
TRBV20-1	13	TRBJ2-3	SARDGGRGADTQY
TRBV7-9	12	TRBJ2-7	ASSLGAGTGEQY
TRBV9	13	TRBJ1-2	ASSVWGDPNYGYT
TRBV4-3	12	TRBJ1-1	ASSHTGGNTEAF
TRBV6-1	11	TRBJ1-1	ASTEPWTTEAF
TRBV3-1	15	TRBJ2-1	ASSQRKAVLGFNEQF
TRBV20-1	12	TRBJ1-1	SARGGAGNTEAF
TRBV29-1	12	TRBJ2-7	SVDAGGRGYEQY